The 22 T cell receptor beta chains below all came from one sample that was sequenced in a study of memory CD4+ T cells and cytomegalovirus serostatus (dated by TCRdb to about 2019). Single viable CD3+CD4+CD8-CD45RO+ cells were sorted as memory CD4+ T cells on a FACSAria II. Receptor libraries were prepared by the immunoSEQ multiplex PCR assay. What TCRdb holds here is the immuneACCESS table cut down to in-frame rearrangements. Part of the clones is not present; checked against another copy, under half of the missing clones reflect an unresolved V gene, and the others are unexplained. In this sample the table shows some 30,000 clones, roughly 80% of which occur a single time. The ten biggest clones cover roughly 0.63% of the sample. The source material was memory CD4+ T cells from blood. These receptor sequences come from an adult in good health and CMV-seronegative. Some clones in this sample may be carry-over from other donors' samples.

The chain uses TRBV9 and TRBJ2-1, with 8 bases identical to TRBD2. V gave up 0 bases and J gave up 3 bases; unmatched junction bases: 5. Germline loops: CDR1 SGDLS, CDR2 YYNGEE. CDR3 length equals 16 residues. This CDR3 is CASSVARAGGYNEQFF. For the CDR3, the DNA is TGTGCCAGCAGCGTAGCGCGGGCGGGGGGCTACAATGAGCAGTTCTTC. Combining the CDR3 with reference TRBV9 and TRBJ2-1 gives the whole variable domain DSGVTQTPKHLITATGQRVTLRCSPRSGDLSVYWYQQSLDQGLQFLIQYYNGEERAKGNILERFSAQQFPDLHSELNLSSLELGDSALYFCASSVARAGGYNEQFFGPGTRLTVL.

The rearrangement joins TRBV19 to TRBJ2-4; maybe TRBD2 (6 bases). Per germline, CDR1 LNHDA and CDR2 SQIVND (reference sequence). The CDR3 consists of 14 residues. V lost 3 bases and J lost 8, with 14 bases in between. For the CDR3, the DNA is TGTGCCAGTAGTATTCCGGGACTTGAGGACATTCAGTACTTC. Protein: CASSIPGLEDIQYF.

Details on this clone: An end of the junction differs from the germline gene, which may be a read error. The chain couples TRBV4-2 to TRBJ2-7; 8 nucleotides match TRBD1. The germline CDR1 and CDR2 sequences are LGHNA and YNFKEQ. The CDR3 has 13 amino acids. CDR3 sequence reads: CASSQDRQGPLDF. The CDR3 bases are TGTGCCAGCAGCCAAGACCGACAGGGGCCCTTGGACTTC.

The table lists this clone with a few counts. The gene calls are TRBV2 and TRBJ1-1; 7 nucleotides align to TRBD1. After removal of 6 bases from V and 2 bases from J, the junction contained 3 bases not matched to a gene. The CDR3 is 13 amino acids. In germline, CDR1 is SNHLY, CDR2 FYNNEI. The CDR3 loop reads CASSRGSNTEAFF. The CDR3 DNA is TGTGCCAGCAGCAGGGGGAGTAACACTGAAGCTTTCTTT.

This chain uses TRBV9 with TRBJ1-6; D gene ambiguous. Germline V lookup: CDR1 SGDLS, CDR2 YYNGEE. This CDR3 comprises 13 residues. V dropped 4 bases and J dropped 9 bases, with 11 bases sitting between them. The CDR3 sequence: CASSPDPRSPLHF. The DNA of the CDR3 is TGTGCCAGCAGCCCAGACCCCCGTTCACCCCTCCACTTT.

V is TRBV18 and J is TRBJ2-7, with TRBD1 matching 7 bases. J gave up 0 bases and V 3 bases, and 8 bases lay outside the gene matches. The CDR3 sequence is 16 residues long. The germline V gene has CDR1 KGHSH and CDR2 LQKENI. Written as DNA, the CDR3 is TGTGCCAGCTCACCGGGACAGCCTGGTAGCTCCTACGAGCAGTACTTC. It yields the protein CASSPGQPGSSYEQYF.

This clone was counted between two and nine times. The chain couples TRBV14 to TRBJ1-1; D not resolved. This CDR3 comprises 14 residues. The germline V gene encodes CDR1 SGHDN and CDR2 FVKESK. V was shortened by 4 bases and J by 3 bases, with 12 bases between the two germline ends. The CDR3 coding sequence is TGTGCCAGCAGCCCCGCCGGAAGATACACTGAAGCTTTCTTT. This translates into CASSPAGRYTEAFF.

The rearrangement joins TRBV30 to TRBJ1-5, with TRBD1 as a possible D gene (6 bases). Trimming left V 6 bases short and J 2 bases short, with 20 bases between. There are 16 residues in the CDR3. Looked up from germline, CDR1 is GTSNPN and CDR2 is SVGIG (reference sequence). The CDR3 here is CACRPREGVGNQPQHF. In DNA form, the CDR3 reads TGTGCCTGTAGGCCAAGGGAGGGGGTTGGCAATCAGCCCCAGCATTTT. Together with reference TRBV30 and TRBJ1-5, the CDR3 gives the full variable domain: SQTIHQWPATLVQPVGSPLSLECTVEGTSNPNLYWYRQAAGRGLQLLFYSVGIGQISSEVPQNLSASRPQDRQFILSSKKLLLSDSGFYLCACRPREGVGNQPQHFGDGTRLSIL.

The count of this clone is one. The CDR3 is CASSQRLAGGRYEQYF. The CDR3 bases are TGCGCCAGCAGTCAAAGGCTAGCGGGAGGTAGATACGAGCAGTACTTC. This chain uses TRBV23-1 with TRBJ2-7; 11 positions match TRBD2. TRBV23-1 is designated an ORF whose function remains uncertain. V lost 2 bases and J lost 4; bases outside the gene matches: 7. This CDR3 contains 16 residues.

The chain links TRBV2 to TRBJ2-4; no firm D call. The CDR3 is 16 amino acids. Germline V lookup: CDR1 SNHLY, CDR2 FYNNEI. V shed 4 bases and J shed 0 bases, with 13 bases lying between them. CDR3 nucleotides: TGTGCCAGCAGTGGGGAAGGACCGCTAGCCAAAAACATTCAGTACTTC. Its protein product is CASSGEGPLAKNIQYF.

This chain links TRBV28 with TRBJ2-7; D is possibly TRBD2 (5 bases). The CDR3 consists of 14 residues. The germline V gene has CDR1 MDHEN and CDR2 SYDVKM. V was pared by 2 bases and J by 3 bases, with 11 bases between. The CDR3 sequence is CASSLEFGNYEQYF. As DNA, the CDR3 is TGTGCCAGCAGTTTAGAGTTCGGGAACTACGAGCAGTACTTC.

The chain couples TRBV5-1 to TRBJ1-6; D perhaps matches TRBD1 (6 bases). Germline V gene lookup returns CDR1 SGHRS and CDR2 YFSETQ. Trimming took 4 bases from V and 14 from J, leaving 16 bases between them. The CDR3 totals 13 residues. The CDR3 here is CASSQEPGHSLHF. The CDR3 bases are TGCGCCAGCAGCCAGGAACCGGGACATTCCCTCCACTTT.

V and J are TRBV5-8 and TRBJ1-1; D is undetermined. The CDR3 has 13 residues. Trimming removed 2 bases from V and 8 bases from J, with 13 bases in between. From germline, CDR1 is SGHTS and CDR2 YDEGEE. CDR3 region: CASSFGVAREAFF. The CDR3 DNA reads TGTGCCAGCAGCTTCGGTGTGGCCCGGGAAGCTTTCTTT.

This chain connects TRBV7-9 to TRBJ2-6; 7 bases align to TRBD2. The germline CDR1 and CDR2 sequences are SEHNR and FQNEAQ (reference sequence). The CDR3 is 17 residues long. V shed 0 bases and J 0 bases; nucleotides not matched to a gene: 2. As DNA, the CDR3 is TGTGCCAGCAGCTTAGCGGGGGGGAGCTCTGGGGCCAACGTCCTGACTTTC. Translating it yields CASSLAGGSSGANVLTF. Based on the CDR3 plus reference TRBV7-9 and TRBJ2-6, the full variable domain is DTGVSQNPRHKITKRGQNVTFRCDPISEHNRLYWYRQTLGQGPEFLTYFQNEAQLEKSRLLSDRFSAERPKGSFSTLEIQRTEQGDSAMYLCASSLAGGSSGANVLTFGAGSRLTVL.

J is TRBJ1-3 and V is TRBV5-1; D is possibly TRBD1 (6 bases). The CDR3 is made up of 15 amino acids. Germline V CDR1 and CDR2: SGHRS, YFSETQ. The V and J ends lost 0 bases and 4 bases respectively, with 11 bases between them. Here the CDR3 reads CASSLATGFGNTIYF. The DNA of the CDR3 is TGCGCCAGCAGCTTGGCCACAGGGTTCGGAAACACCATATATTTT.

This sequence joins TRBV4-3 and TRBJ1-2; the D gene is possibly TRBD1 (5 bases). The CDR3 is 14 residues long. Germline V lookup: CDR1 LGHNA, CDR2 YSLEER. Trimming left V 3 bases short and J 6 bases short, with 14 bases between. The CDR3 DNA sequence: TGCGCCAGCAGCCAGGGGGAAGTGAAAGATGGCTACACCTTC. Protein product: CASSQGEVKDGYTF.

The CDR3 DNA follows: TGTGCCACCAGCAGAGATTCGGCACTTGGGGAGACCCAGTACTTC. Its protein product is CATSRDSALGETQYF. This chain connects TRBV15 to TRBJ2-5; D is unclear. Trimming took off 0 bases at V and 5 bases at J, with 13 bases between the two ends. The CDR3 has 15 amino acids. Germline-derived CDR1 and CDR2 are LNHNV and YYDKDF (reference sequence).

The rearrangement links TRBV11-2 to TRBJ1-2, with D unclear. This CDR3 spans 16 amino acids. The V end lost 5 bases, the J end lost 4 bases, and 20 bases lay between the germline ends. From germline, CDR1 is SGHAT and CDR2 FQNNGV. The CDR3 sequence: CASSPLRRPPGYGYTF. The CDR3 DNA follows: TGTGCCAGCAGCCCCCTCAGGAGGCCTCCTGGCTATGGCTACACCTTC.

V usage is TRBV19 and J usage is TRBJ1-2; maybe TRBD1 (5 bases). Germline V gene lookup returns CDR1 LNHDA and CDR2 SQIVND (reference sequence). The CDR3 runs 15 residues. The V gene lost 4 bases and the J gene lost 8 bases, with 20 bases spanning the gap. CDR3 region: CASSTPGGWDRGYTF. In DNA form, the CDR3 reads TGTGCCAGTAGTACCCCTGGGGGTTGGGATCGCGGCTACACCTTC.

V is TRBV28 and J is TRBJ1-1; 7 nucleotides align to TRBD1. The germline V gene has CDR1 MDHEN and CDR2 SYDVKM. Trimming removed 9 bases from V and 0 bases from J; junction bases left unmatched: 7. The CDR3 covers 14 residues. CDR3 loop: CASGDRTLNTEAFF. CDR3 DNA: TGTGCCAGTGGGGACAGAACTTTGAACACTGAAGCTTTCTTT.

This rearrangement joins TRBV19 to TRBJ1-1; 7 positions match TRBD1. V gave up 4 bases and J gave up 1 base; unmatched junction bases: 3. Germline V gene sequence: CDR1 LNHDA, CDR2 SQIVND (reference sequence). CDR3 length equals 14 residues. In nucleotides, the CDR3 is TGTGCCAGTAGTACGGGACAGACGAACACTGAAGCTTTCTTT. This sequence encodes CASSTGQTNTEAFF.

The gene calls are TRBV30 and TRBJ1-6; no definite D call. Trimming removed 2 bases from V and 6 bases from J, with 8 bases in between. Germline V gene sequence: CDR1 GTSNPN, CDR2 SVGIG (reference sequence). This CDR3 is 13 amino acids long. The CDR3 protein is CAWSRQANSPLHF. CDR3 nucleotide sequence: TGTGCCTGGAGTCGCCAGGCTAATTCACCCCTCCACTTT.